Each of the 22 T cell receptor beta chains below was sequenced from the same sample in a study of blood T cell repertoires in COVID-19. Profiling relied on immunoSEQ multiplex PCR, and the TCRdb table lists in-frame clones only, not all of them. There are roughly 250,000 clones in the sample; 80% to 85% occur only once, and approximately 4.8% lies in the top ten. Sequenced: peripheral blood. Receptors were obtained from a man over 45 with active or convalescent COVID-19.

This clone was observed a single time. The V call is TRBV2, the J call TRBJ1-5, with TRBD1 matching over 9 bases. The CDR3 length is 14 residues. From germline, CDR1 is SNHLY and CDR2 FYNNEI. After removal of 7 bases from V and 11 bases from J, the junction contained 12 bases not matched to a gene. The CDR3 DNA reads TGTGCCAGCATGGCGGGACAGGGAGAATGGGCCCAGCATTTT. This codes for CASMAGQGEWAQHF.

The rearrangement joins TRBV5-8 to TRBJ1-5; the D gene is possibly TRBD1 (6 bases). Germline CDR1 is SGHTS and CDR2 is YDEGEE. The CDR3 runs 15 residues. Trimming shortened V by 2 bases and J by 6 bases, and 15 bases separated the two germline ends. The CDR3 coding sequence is TGTGCCAGCAGCTTAGGTGGACAGTGGGGTCAGCCCCAGCATTTT. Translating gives CASSLGGQWGQPQHF.

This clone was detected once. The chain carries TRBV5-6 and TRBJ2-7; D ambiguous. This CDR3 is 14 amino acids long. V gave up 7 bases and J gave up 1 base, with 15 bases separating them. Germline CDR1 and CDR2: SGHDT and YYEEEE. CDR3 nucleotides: TGTGCCAGCCAGAACAGACCAACTTCCTACGAGCAGTACTTC. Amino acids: CASQNRPTSYEQYF.

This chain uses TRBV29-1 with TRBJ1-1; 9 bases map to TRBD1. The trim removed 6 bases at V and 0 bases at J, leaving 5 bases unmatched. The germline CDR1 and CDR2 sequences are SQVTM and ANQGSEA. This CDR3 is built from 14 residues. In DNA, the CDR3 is TGCAGCGTCGACGGGACAGGGATGAACACTGAAGCTTTCTTT. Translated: CSVDGTGMNTEAFF. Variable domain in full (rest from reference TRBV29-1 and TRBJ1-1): SAVISQKPSRDICQRGTSLTIQCQVDSQVTMMFWYRQQPGQSLTLIATANQGSEATYESGFVIDKFPISRPNLTFSTLTVSNMSPEDSSIYLCSVDGTGMNTEAFFGQGTRLTVV.

Here the CDR3 DNA reads TGTGCCAGCAGCGGGCGGACAGGGGGGGATCAGCCCCAGCATTTT. The encoded protein is CASSGRTGGDQPQHF. The gene calls are TRBV7-2 and TRBJ1-5, with TRBD1 matching 10 bases. Germline CDR1 SGHTA, CDR2 FQGNSA. This CDR3 is 15 amino acids long. The junction had 6 bases not matched to a gene; V was cut back by 5 bases and J by 5 bases.

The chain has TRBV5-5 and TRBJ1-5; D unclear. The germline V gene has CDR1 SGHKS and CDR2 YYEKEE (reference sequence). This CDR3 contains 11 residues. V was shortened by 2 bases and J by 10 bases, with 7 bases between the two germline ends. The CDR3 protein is CASSFHSPQHF. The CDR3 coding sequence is TGTGCCAGCAGCTTTCATTCCCCCCAGCATTTT.

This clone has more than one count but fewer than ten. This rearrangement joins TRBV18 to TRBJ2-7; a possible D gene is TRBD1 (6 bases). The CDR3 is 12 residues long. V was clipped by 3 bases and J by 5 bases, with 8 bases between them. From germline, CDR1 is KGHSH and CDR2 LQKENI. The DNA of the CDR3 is TGTGCCAGCTCACCCGGACAGAACGAGCAGTACTTC. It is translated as CASSPGQNEQYF.

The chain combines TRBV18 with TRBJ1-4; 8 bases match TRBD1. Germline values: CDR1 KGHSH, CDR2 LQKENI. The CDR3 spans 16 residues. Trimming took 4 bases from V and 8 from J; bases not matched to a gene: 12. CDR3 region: CASSLDQGATYEKLFF. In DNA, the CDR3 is TGTGCCAGCTCACTGGATCAGGGGGCAACGTACGAAAAACTGTTTTTT.

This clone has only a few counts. This CDR3 is CASSQGSIEHF. The CDR3 coding sequence is TGTGCCAGCAGTCAGGGCAGTATAGAGCATTTT. The chain employs TRBV2 and TRBJ1-5; D might be TRBD1 (5 bases). The germline gives CDR1 SNHLY, CDR2 FYNNEI. The V end was cut by 5 bases, the J end by 14 bases, with 13 bases between. The CDR3 is made up of 11 amino acids.

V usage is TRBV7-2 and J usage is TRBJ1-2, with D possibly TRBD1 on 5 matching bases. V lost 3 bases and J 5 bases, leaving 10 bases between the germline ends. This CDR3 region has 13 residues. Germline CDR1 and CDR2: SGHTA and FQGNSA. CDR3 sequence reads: CASSFDSLYGYTF. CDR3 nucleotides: TGTGCCAGCAGCTTCGACAGCTTATATGGCTACACCTTC.

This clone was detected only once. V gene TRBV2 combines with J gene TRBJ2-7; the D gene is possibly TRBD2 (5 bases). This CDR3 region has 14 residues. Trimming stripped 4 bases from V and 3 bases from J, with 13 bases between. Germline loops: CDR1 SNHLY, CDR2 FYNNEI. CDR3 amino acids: CASSVPGDGYEQYF. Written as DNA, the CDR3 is TGTGCCAGCAGTGTGCCCGGGGATGGCTACGAGCAGTACTTC.

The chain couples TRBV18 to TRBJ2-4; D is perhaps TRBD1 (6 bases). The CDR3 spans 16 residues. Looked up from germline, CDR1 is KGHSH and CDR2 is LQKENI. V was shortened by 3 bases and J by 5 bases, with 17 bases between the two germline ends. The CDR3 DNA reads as TGTGCCAGCTCACCTCTACAGGGTTCTCGTCAAAACATTCAGTACTTC. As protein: CASSPLQGSRQNIQYF.

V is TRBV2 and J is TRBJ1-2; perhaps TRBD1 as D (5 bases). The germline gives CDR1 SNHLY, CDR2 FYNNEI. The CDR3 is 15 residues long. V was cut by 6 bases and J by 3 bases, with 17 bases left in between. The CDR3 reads CASSTGTLRDYGYTF. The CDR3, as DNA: TGTGCCAGCAGCACCGGGACTCTTAGGGACTATGGCTACACCTTC.

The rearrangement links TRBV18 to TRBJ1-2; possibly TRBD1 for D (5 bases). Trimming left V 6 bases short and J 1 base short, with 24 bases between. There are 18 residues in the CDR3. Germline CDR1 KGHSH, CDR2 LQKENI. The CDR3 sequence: CASSFKGRYARDNYGYTF. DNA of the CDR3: TGTGCCAGCTCCTTTAAGGGGAGATACGCGCGGGATAACTATGGCTACACCTTC.

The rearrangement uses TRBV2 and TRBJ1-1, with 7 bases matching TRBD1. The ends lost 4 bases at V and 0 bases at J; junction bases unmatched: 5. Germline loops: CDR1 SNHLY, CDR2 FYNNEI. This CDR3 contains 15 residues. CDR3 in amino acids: CASSVGQVMNTEAFF. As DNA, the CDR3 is TGTGCCAGCAGTGTTGGACAGGTAATGAACACTGAAGCTTTCTTT.

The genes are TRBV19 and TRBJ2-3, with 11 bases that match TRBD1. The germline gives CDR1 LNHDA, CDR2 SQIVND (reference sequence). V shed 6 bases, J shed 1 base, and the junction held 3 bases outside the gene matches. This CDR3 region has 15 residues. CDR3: CASRMGQGGTDTQYF. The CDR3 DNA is TGTGCCAGTAGGATGGGACAGGGGGGCACAGATACGCAGTATTTT.

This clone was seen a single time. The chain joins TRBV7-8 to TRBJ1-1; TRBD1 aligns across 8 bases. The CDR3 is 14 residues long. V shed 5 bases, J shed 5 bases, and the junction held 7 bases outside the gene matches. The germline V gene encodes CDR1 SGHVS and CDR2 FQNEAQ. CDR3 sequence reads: CASSPTGGFTEAFF. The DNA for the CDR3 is TGTGCCAGCAGCCCCACAGGGGGTTTTACTGAAGCTTTCTTT.

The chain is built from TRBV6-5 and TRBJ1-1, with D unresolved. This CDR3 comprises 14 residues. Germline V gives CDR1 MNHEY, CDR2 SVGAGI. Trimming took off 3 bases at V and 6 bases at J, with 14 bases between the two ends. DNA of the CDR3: TGTGCCAGCAGTTATCGGGTGGGGAGCGCTGAAGCTTTCTTT. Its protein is CASSYRVGSAEAFF.

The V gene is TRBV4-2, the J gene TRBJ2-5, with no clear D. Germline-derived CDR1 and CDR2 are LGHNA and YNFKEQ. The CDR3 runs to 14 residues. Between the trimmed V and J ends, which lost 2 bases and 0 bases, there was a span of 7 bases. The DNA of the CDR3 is TGTGCCAGCAGCCAAACCGGGTACCAAGAGACCCAGTACTTC. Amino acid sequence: CASSQTGYQETQYF.

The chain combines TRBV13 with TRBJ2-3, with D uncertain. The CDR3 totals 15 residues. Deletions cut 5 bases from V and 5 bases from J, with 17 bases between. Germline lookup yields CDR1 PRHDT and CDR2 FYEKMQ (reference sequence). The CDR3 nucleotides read TGTGCCAGCAGCCGCCTGGAGTTACGAGGAGATACGCAGTATTTT. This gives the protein CASSRLELRGDTQYF.

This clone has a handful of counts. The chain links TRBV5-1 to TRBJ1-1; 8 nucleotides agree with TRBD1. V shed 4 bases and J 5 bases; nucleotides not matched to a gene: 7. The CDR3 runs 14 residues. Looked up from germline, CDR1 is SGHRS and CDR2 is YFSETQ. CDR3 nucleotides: TGCGCCAGCAGCCTCGGACAGGGATGGACTGAAGCTTTCTTT. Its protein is CASSLGQGWTEAFF. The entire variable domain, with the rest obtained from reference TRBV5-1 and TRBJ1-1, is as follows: KAGVTQTPRYLIKTRGQQVTLSCSPISGHRSVSWYQQTPGQGLQFLFEYFSETQRNKGNFPGRFSGRQFSNSRSEMNVSTLELGDSALYLCASSLGQGWTEAFFGQGTRLTVV.

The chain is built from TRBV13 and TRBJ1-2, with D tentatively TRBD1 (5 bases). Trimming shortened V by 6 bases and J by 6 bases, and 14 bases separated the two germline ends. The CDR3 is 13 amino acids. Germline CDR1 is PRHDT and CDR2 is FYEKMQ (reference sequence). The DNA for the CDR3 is TGTGCCAGCAGTACAAAGATAGGGGATGGCTACACCTTC. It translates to CASSTKIGDGYTF. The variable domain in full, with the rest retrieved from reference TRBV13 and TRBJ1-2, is AAGVIQSPRHLIKEKRETATLKCYPIPRHDTVYWYQQGPGQDPQFLISFYEKMQSDKGSIPDRFSAQQFSDYHSELNMSSLELGDSALYFCASSTKIGDGYTFGSGTRLTVV.